There are many counts of the clone carrying this T cell receptor beta chain. The data were obtained in a study of blood T cells in healthy people across ages. Isolated PBMCs totaled at least 6 million in each sample. Per sample, extraction of total RNA gave at least 5.5 micrograms in every case. With a J-beta primer mix and a sample-barcoded 5' primer, a second PCR ran about 7 to 12 cycles. Carrying 12 random nucleotides, a template-switch adaptor labeled each individual cDNA molecule. Researchers report that each sample yielded at least 2.5 million CDR3-containing paired-end reads. Each CDR3 protein gets one entry after TCRdb re-called the 5' RACE reads with MiXCR. The sample records more than 650,000 distinct CDR3 sequences, 22% being singletons. V lost 1 base, J lost 4 bases, and 29 bases lay in between. Germline V lookup: CDR1 KGHSH, CDR2 LQKENI. The CDR3 covers 21 residues.

The sample comprised blood. The clonotype comes from a man aged 65 to 79 in good health. J is TRBJ2-4 and V is TRBV18; D might be TRBD1 or TRBD2, each matching 5 bases. CDR3 DNA sequence: TGTGCCAGCTCACCACGGTTAGGCAGTGGGACGACCCAGACCAAGAAAAACATTCAGTACTTC. Translating gives CASSPRLGSGTTQTKKNIQYF.